This TCR beta chain was profiled in a study of beta chain features in type 1 diabetes. Whole-study findings and limits: More deletions and fewer insertions at VDJ junctions were seen in type 1 diabetes patients. Researchers reported that naive, central memory and Treg TCRB repertoires appeared more similar in patients than in healthy donors.

As regards this clone: The antigen is unknown.

V was pared by 5 bases and J by 4 bases, with 6 bases of the junction left unmatched. CDR3 length equals 16 residues. CDR1 SGHAT and CDR2 FQDESV come from the germline V gene (reference sequence). The isolated RNA, all of it, was reverse transcribed, so expressed TCRB transcripts were what got sequenced. Assay: immunoSEQ multiplex PCR; the TCRdb copy retains only in-frame clones and omits some. The table has around 200,000 clones, about an eighth seen once. The rearrangement links TRBV11-1 to TRBJ2-3; 13 bases fit TRBD2. The receptor comes from a woman between 18 and 29 years old in good health. The specimen sequenced was central memory CD4+ T cells from blood. Here the CDR3 DNA reads TGTGCCAGCAGCAGGGGACTAGCGGGGCCGGCAGATACGCAGTATTTT. Its protein product is CASSRGLAGPADTQYF.